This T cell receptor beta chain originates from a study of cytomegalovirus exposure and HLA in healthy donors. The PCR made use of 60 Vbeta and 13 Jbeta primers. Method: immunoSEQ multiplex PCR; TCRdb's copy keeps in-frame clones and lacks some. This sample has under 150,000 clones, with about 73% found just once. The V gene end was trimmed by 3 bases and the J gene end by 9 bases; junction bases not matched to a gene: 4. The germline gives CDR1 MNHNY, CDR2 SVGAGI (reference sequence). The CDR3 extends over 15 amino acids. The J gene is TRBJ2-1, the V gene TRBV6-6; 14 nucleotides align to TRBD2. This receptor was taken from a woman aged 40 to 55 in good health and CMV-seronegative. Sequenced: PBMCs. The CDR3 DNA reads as TGTGCCAGCAGTTATCGACTAGCGGGAGGGGGTGAGCAGTTCTTC. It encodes CASSYRLAGGGEQFF.